These 25 T cell receptor beta chains came from one sample sequenced in a study of cytomegalovirus exposure and HLA in healthy donors. The PCR was carried out with 60 Vbeta primers and 13 Jbeta primers. Some clones are missing from TCRdb's copy, which holds only in-frame ones; the method was immunoSEQ multiplex PCR. This table lists approximately 30,000 clones. The sequencing sample was made of PBMCs. These receptor sequences come from a man in his forties in good health and CMV-seronegative.

J is TRBJ1-1 and V is TRBV7-2; D might be TRBD1 (5 bases). The V gene's germline CDR1 is SGHTA and CDR2 FQGNSA. V was trimmed by 5 bases and J by 2 bases, leaving 9 bases between them. CDR3 length equals 13 residues. CDR3 region: CASSQGHNTEAFF. In nucleotides, the CDR3 is TGTGCCAGCAGCCAGGGCCACAACACTGAAGCTTTCTTT.

The rearrangement joins TRBV30 to TRBJ2-7, with D possibly being TRBD1 (6 bases). Deletions cut 2 bases from V and 0 bases from J, with 14 bases between. Germline V CDR1 and CDR2: GTSNPN, SVGIG (reference sequence). This CDR3 spans 15 amino acids. The CDR3 bases are TGTGCCTGGAGTTTCCGGGACACCTTCTCCTACGAGCAGTACTTC. Encoded protein: CAWSFRDTFSYEQYF.

The V and J genes are TRBV29-1 and TRBJ1-1; D may be TRBD1 (5 bases). V lost 6 bases and J 7 bases, leaving 12 bases between the germline ends. The CDR3 length is 11 residues. Germline lookup yields CDR1 SQVTM and CDR2 ANQGSEA. In nucleotides, the CDR3 is TGCAGCGTCTTTAGACAGAATGAAGCTTTCTTT. Translation: CSVFRQNEAFF.

The chain carries TRBV5-1 and TRBJ2-7; tentative D call: TRBD1 (5 bases). Germline CDR1 is SGHRS and CDR2 is YFSETQ. The CDR3 is 14 amino acids. V was clipped by 10 bases and J by 5 bases, with 22 bases between them. The CDR3 here is CACGRGPLSDEQYF. In nucleotides, the CDR3 is TGCGCCTGCGGTAGGGGCCCGTTATCGGACGAGCAGTACTTC. Together with reference TRBV5-1 and TRBJ2-7, the CDR3 gives the full variable domain: KAGVTQTPRYLIKTRGQQVTLSCSPISGHRSVSWYQQTPGQGLQFLFEYFSETQRNKGNFPGRFSGRQFSNSRSEMNVSTLELGDSALYLCACGRGPLSDEQYFGPGTRLTVT.

This chain joins TRBV7-2 and TRBJ1-4, with 9 bases lining up with TRBD1. This CDR3 contains 14 residues. The V gene's germline CDR1 is SGHTA and CDR2 FQGNSA. J was trimmed by 7 bases and V by 3 bases; bases with no gene match: 3. The CDR3 DNA reads TGTGCCAGCAGCTTGGGACAGGGAGGTGAAAAACTGTTTTTT. As protein: CASSLGQGGEKLFF.

The gene calls are TRBV28 and TRBJ2-3, with TRBD2 matching over 10 bases. CDR1 and CDR2 (germline): MDHEN, SYDVKM. The CDR3 has 15 residues. Losses at the gene ends were 6 bases for V and 6 bases for J; bases not matched to a gene: 9. CDR3 bases: TGTGCCAGCAGAACTCTAGCGGGAGACGTTGATACGCAGTATTTT. This translates into CASRTLAGDVDTQYF.

The V and J genes are TRBV20-1 and TRBJ1-1; D not resolved. V was cut by 3 bases and J by 5 bases, with 7 bases left in between. Germline CDR1 is DFQATT and CDR2 is SNEGSKA (reference sequence). The CDR3 is made up of 11 amino acids. CDR3 region: CSARFMTEAFF. CDR3 DNA: TGCAGTGCTAGGTTTATGACTGAAGCTTTCTTT.

CDR3 sequence: CAWSTKLAGGWNEQFF. CDR3 bases: TGTGCCTGGAGTACAAAGCTAGCGGGAGGGTGGAATGAGCAGTTCTTC. The chain recombines TRBV30 with TRBJ2-1; the match to TRBD2 covers 12 bases. The CDR3 extends over 16 amino acids. The V segment lost 2 bases and the J segment 7 bases; nucleotides outside the gene matches: 9. CDR1 and CDR2 (germline): GTSNPN, SVGIG (reference sequence).

V gene TRBV25-1 combines with J gene TRBJ2-2, with 10 bases that match TRBD2. The CDR3 consists of 15 residues. CDR1 MGHDK and CDR2 SYGVNS come from the germline V gene. Trimming cost V 7 bases and J 6 bases; bases outside gene matches: 8. The CDR3 coding sequence is TGTGCCAGCACCCGAGGGACTAGCGCGGCCGGGGAGCTGTTTTTT. Residues: CASTRGTSAAGELFF.

V is TRBV9 and J is TRBJ1-1, with 7 bases that match TRBD1. Germline CDR1 and CDR2: SGDLS and YYNGEE. Trimming took 3 bases from V and 5 from J; bases not matched to a gene: 4. The CDR3 has 13 amino acids. Written as DNA, the CDR3 is TGTGCCAGCAGCGCCGACAGGGAGACTGAAGCTTTCTTT. Translation gives CASSADRETEAFF.

The gene calls are TRBV6-5 and TRBJ2-1; D is perhaps TRBD2 (5 bases). Germline V lookup: CDR1 MNHEY, CDR2 SVGAGI. Trimming pared 0 bases from V and 4 bases from J, leaving 10 bases between. The CDR3 spans 15 residues. CDR3 loop: CASSYSEDAYNEQFF. In nucleotides, the CDR3 is TGTGCCAGCAGTTACTCGGAGGACGCATACAATGAGCAGTTCTTC.

Written as DNA, the CDR3 is TGTGCCAGCAGTGGGAGTACAGGGAGCTCTGGAAACACCATATATTTT. Its translation: CASSGSTGSSGNTIYF. This chain links TRBV9 with TRBJ1-3, with a tentative D call TRBD1 (6 bases). CDR3 length equals 16 residues. Trimming cost V 5 bases and J 0 bases, with 15 bases left between them. Germline V gives CDR1 SGDLS, CDR2 YYNGEE.

This rearrangement joins TRBV7-9 to TRBJ2-3, with D perhaps matching TRBD1 (5 bases). The germline gives CDR1 SEHNR, CDR2 FQNEAQ (reference sequence). The CDR3 covers 13 residues. Trimming stripped 1 base from V and 8 bases from J, with 10 bases between. The CDR3 nucleotides read TGTGCCAGCAGCTTAGAGGGGCGGACTACGCAGTATTTT. Residues: CASSLEGRTTQYF.

The chain employs TRBV30 and TRBJ1-2, with 7 nucleotides matching TRBD1. V gave up 3 bases and J gave up 2 bases; unmatched junction bases: 3. Germline CDR1 is GTSNPN and CDR2 is SVGIG (reference sequence). CDR3 length equals 13 residues. CDR3 DNA: TGTGCCTGGAGGACAGGGTCAAACTATGGCTACACCTTC. Translating it yields CAWRTGSNYGYTF.

The chain carries TRBV9 and TRBJ2-7; 8 bases are a match to TRBD2. The CDR3 contains 15 residues. Germline values: CDR1 SGDLS, CDR2 YYNGEE. J lost 5 bases, V lost 3 bases, and 10 bases had no gene match. CDR3 DNA: TGTGCCAGCAGCGAGCAGAACGGGAGGGGCGACGAGCAGTACTTC. It is translated as CASSEQNGRGDEQYF.

This chain connects TRBV30 to TRBJ1-4, with D hard to call. The CDR3 totals 13 residues. Trimming removed 1 base from V and 10 bases from J, with 13 bases in between. The germline gives CDR1 GTSNPN, CDR2 SVGIG (reference sequence). The CDR3 reads CAWSGERVGKLFF. As DNA, the CDR3 is TGTGCCTGGAGTGGTGAGAGGGTTGGAAAACTGTTTTTT.

The gene calls are TRBV4-2 and TRBJ1-4; 9 bases match TRBD1. Germline assignment: CDR1 LGHNA and CDR2 YNFKEQ. V lost 4 bases and J lost 8; bases outside the gene matches: 5. The CDR3 consists of 14 residues. In DNA, the CDR3 is TGTGCCAGCAGCCCGACAGGGGGTATCGAAAAACTGTTTTTT. This gives the protein CASSPTGGIEKLFF.

The chain uses TRBV29-1 and TRBJ2-3; D possibly corresponds to TRBD2 (6 bases). V was trimmed by 2 bases and J by 6 bases, leaving 18 bases between them. Germline CDR1 SQVTM, CDR2 ANQGSEA. The CDR3 runs to 15 residues. CDR3 coding DNA: TGCAGCGTTGAAATGGCGGGACGGTTCTTTGATACGCAGTATTTT. Translated, it gives CSVEMAGRFFDTQYF.

The chain combines TRBV19 with TRBJ2-7, with 8 positions matching TRBD1. Germline lookup yields CDR1 LNHDA and CDR2 SQIVND (reference sequence). With 1 base clipped from V and 3 bases from J, the junction kept 8 bases outside the gene matches. The CDR3 is made up of 16 amino acids. CDR3 bases: TGTGCCAGTAGTATAGCGGACAGGGTCGGCTACTACGAGCAGTACTTC. This sequence encodes CASSIADRVGYYEQYF.

The J gene is TRBJ2-6, the V gene TRBV30; D remains ambiguous. The length of the CDR3 is 15 residues. Trimming shortened V by 8 bases and J by 0 bases, and 14 bases separated the two germline ends. Germline lookup yields CDR1 GTSNPN and CDR2 SVGIG (reference sequence). The CDR3 spells CAGLTLLSGANVLTF. CDR3 sequence (DNA): TGTGCCGGATTGACATTACTCTCTGGGGCCAACGTCCTGACTTTC. The whole variable domain, remainder taken from reference TRBV30 and TRBJ2-6, is SQTIHQWPATLVQPVGSPLSLECTVEGTSNPNLYWYRQAAGRGLQLLFYSVGIGQISSEVPQNLSASRPQDRQFILSSKKLLLSDSGFYLCAGLTLLSGANVLTFGAGSRLTVL.

V gene TRBV5-4 combines with J gene TRBJ2-7, with D perhaps matching TRBD1 (6 bases). The length of the CDR3 is 12 residues. Trimming took 4 bases from V and 6 from J, leaving 11 bases between them. From germline, CDR1 is SGHNT and CDR2 YYREEE (reference sequence). The CDR3 here is CASSLSRGEQYF. The CDR3 DNA reads as TGTGCCAGCAGCCTAAGCAGGGGCGAGCAGTACTTC.

The genes are TRBV13 and TRBJ1-3; D possibly corresponds to TRBD1 (6 bases). The CDR3 is made up of 15 amino acids. Germline V gives CDR1 PRHDT, CDR2 FYEKMQ (reference sequence). Trimming cost V 4 bases and J 1 base, with 11 bases left between them. The CDR3 region has the DNA TGTGCCAGCAGCTCCGTGACAGGTTCTGGAAACACCATATATTTT. Amino acids: CASSSVTGSGNTIYF.

The chain combines TRBV2 with TRBJ2-7, with TRBD2 matching 7 bases. The CDR3 covers 13 residues. Per germline, CDR1 SNHLY and CDR2 FYNNEI. The trim removed 6 bases at V and 6 bases at J, leaving 8 bases unmatched. The CDR3 here is CASRGGEYSEQYF. The CDR3 nucleotides are TGTGCCAGCAGGGGGGGGGAGTACTCCGAGCAGTACTTC.

The chain joins TRBV29-1 to TRBJ2-1; 12 bases match TRBD2. J lost 16 bases, V lost 6 bases, and 10 bases had no gene match. CDR3 length equals 12 residues. Germline V gene data show CDR1 as SQVTM and CDR2 as ANQGSEA. Here the CDR3 DNA reads TGCAGCGTGAGGACTAGCGGGGCAAATCCCTTCTTC. Amino acids: CSVRTSGANPFF.

The chain couples TRBV6-5 to TRBJ2-3; 9 nucleotides align to TRBD1. With V trimmed by 0 bases and J by 9 bases, 7 bases remained unmatched. Germline loops: CDR1 MNHEY, CDR2 SVGAGI. The CDR3 contains 15 residues. The CDR3 sequence is CASSYSGTGRYTQYF. In DNA form, the CDR3 reads TGTGCCAGCAGTTACTCTGGGACAGGGAGGTACACGCAGTATTTT.